The following is a T cell receptor (beta chain) sequence with its context. Its antigen is undetermined. This sample was taken from a study of T cell responses to AZD1222 COVID-19 vaccine. Notes on the study in general: Samples come after the peak T cell response, not at day 14. Spike-specific TCR breadth and depth both grew after two AZD1222 doses. Donor demographics were predominantly white British with a female majority; clonal diversity may be underestimated.

Trimming at V came to 5 bases and at J to 3 bases, leaving 8 bases not matched to a gene. The CDR3 covers 16 residues. Germline V gene sequence: CDR1 MGHRA, CDR2 YSYEKL. Assay used: immunoSEQ multiplex PCR; TCRdb lists only in-frame clones, some missing. The table has under 200,000 clones, 94% seen once. This receptor was obtained from an adult in good health. Sequencing used peripheral blood, obtained on day 0 of AZD1222 vaccination. The chain links TRBV4-1 to TRBJ2-7; 12 bases agree with TRBD2. CDR3 sequence reads: CASSVHLTSGSYEQYF. CDR3 bases: TGCGCCAGCAGCGTACACTTGACTAGCGGGAGCTACGAGCAGTACTTC.